A single sample is the source of the 20 T cell receptor beta chains below, sequenced in a study of blood T cells in healthy people across ages. A second roughly 7 to 11 cycle PCR used barcoded and J-beta primers. TCRdb reprocessed the 5' RACE reads with MiXCR, giving one entry per CDR3 protein. The sample contains under 1,000,000 distinct CDR3 sequences, more than 35% of which appear only once. Source material: blood. The receptor set was obtained from an elderly man in good health.

This rearrangement joins TRBV2 to TRBJ2-5, with D possibly being TRBD2 (6 bases). The end of the DNA fits TRBJ2-7 better, so the J call may be wrong. In germline, CDR1 is SNHLY, CDR2 FYNNEI. The CDR3 contains 13 residues. The CDR3 nucleotides read TGTGCCAGCAGTGTCGTCGTAGCGGACGAGCAGTACTTC. Protein sequence: CASSVVVADEQYF.

As to this clonotype: One base away lies a much larger clone, so this may be a sequencing read error. V and J are TRBV11-3 and TRBJ2-1; D remains ambiguous. Germline assignment: CDR1 SGHNT and CDR2 YENEEA. CDR3 size: 13 residues. V lost 2 bases, J lost 8 bases, and 10 bases lay in between. The CDR3 DNA reads TGTGCCAGCAGCTTAAGCTCCGTGGATGAGCAGTTCTTC. Amino acids: CASSLSSVDEQFF.

V usage is TRBV7-2 and J usage is TRBJ1-1; tentatively, D is TRBD1 (6 bases). Trimming removed 7 bases at V and 4 bases at J, with 13 bases between. The CDR3 extends over 13 amino acids. CDR1 and CDR2 (germline): SGHTA, FQGNSA. In DNA form, the CDR3 reads TGTGCCAGCACCGAAGGAGGGGGCACTGAAGCTTTCTTT. It yields the protein CASTEGGGTEAFF.

The V gene is TRBV29-1, the J gene TRBJ2-3, with D possibly matching TRBD2 (5 bases). The CDR3 loop spans 13 amino acids. CDR1 and CDR2 from the germline V gene are SQVTM and ANQGSEA. Trimming stripped 6 bases from V and 5 bases from J, with 15 bases between. The chain's CDR3 is CSVRRAVGDTQYF. The CDR3 coding sequence is TGCAGCGTCCGTAGAGCGGTTGGAGATACGCAGTATTTT.

As concerns this clonotype: Compared with germline, one end of the junction differs, possibly owing to a read error. CDR3 region: CSGEGGSGYEQYF. CDR3 bases: TGCAGCGGTGAAGGCGGTTCGGGCTACGAGCAGTACTTC. The rearrangement uses TRBV29-1 and TRBJ2-7; D not certain. The length of the CDR3 is 13 residues. CDR1 and CDR2 from the germline V gene are SQVTM and ANQGSEA.

Details on this clonotype: A junction end diverges from the germline sequence, so it may reflect a read error. The V call is TRBV6-2 or TRBV6-3, the J call TRBJ2-7, with TRBD2 matching 8 bases. The CDR3 loop spans 12 amino acids. CDR1 and CDR2 from the germline V gene are MNHEY and SVGEGT. CDR3 bases: TGTACCAGCAGCCGGGGGGGCTACGAGCAGTACTTC. This codes for CTSSRGGYEQYF.

This clonotype has ten or more counts. V is TRBV6-2 or TRBV6-3 and J is TRBJ2-5, with TRBD1 identical over 9 bases. Germline lookup yields CDR1 MNHEY and CDR2 SVGEGT. This CDR3 is built from 15 residues. The J segment lost 5 bases and the V segment lost 6 bases, leaving 10 bases of the junction unmatched. The CDR3 DNA follows: TGTGCCAGCAGGGACAGGGGACGAGGTTGGGAGACCCAGTACTTC. This codes for CASRDRGRGWETQYF.

The chain links TRBV5-1 to TRBJ2-1; TRBD1 is a possible D gene (6 bases). The DNA end lines up better with TRBJ2-7; the J call may be wrong. The CDR3 runs to 14 residues. Germline V gene data show CDR1 as SGHRS and CDR2 as YFSETQ. CDR3: CASSLNREINEQYF. CDR3 DNA: TGCGCCAGCAGCTTAAACAGGGAGATCAATGAGCAGTACTTC.

The chain carries TRBV29-1 and TRBJ2-5, with D possibly matching TRBD1 (5 bases). The CDR3 is 14 residues long. Trimming cost V 4 bases and J 1 base, with 13 bases left between them. From germline, CDR1 is SQVTM and CDR2 ANQGSEA. CDR3 protein: CSVGGASAQETQYF. The CDR3 nucleotides read TGCAGCGTTGGTGGGGCCAGCGCCCAAGAGACCCAGTACTTC.

This clonotype was seen only a few times. The chain combines TRBV6-5 with TRBJ2-5, with D tentatively TRBD1 (5 bases). This CDR3 spans 13 amino acids. Germline assignment: CDR1 MNHEY and CDR2 SVGAGI. Between the trimmed V and J ends, which lost 1 base and 4 bases, there was a span of 7 bases. For the CDR3, the DNA is TGTGCCAGCAGTTACTGGGGCCGAGAGACCCAGTACTTC. Amino acids: CASSYWGRETQYF.

The rearrangement uses TRBV5-5 and TRBJ1-5; D perhaps matches TRBD1 (6 bases). This CDR3 region has 13 residues. From germline, CDR1 is SGHKS and CDR2 YYEKEE (reference sequence). V lost 5 bases and J lost 8, with 14 bases in between. CDR3 in amino acids: CASSPGAGEPQHF. In DNA, the CDR3 is TGTGCCAGCAGTCCGGGGGCGGGGGAGCCCCAGCATTTT.

The gene calls are TRBV5-1 and TRBJ2-1; the match to TRBD2 covers 9 bases. Germline trimming cut 1 base from V and 8 bases from J; bases unmatched to any gene: 7. CDR3 size: 15 residues. Germline CDR1 reads SGHRS; CDR2 reads YFSETQ. The CDR3 region has the DNA TGCGCCAGCAGCTTGCTTAGCGGGAGCACCCATGAGCAGTTCTTC. Translated: CASSLLSGSTHEQFF.

This chain uses TRBV5-1 with TRBJ2-1; possible D gene TRBD1, 6 bases. V dropped 4 bases and J dropped 6 bases, with 11 bases sitting between them. Germline loops: CDR1 SGHRS, CDR2 YFSETQ. The CDR3 sequence is 13 residues long. The CDR3 sequence is CASSRNRANEQFF. Here the CDR3 DNA reads TGCGCCAGCAGCCGAAACAGGGCCAATGAGCAGTTCTTC.

This clonotype came up a few times. This sequence joins TRBV6-6 and TRBJ2-4; 7 bases align to TRBD1. Germline assignment: CDR1 MNHNY and CDR2 SVGAGI (reference sequence). The CDR3 is made up of 16 amino acids. The J segment lost 0 bases and the V segment lost 6 bases, leaving 8 bases of the junction unmatched. DNA for the CDR3: TGTGCCAGCAGCTCCCCTCAGGGGGTAGCCAAAAACATTCAGTACTTC. Translating gives CASSSPQGVAKNIQYF.

The chain has TRBV12-3 or TRBV12-4 and TRBJ2-7; D perhaps matches TRBD1 (6 bases). Trimming pared 5 bases from V and 2 bases from J, leaving 19 bases between. The CDR3 runs 16 residues. This CDR3 is CASSPRTASITYEQYF. In DNA form, the CDR3 reads TGTGCCAGCAGTCCAAGGACAGCAAGTATTACCTACGAGCAGTACTTC.

The chain recombines TRBV5-1 with TRBJ2-7; 9 bases match TRBD1. Germline CDR1 SGHRS, CDR2 YFSETQ. V lost 4 bases to trimming and J lost 2 bases; unmatched junction nucleotides: 7. The length of the CDR3 is 15 residues. For the CDR3, the DNA is TGCGCCAGCAGCGAAAGGACAGGGGCGACCTACGAGCAGTACTTC. This encodes CASSERTGATYEQYF.

A word on this clonotype: A much larger clone lies a single base off, so this may be a read error. This sequence joins TRBV13 and TRBJ2-7; no clear D. There are 15 residues in the CDR3. Germline CDR1 reads PRHDT; CDR2 reads FYEKMQ (reference sequence). The CDR3 here is CASSLGALDSYGQYF. Here the CDR3 DNA reads TGTGCCAGCAGCTTAGGTGCTCTTGATTCCTACGGGCAGTACTTC.

The chain combines TRBV19 with TRBJ1-4; no clear D. CDR1 and CDR2 (germline): LNHDA, SQIVND (reference sequence). The V end was cut by 6 bases, the J end by 0 bases, with 11 bases between. The CDR3 is made up of 15 amino acids. CDR3 nucleotides: TGTGCCAGTAGCCCTTCAGTAGCAACTAATGAAAAACTGTTTTTT. Protein sequence: CASSPSVATNEKLFF.

This chain connects TRBV20-1 to TRBJ2-1; tentative D call: TRBD2 (6 bases). The CDR3 is 13 amino acids. Trimming stripped 3 bases from V and 6 bases from J, with 12 bases between. Germline CDR1 and CDR2: DFQATT and SNEGSKA (reference sequence). The CDR3: CSASSGWSNEQFF. The CDR3 region has the DNA TGCAGTGCTAGTAGCGGCTGGAGCAATGAGCAGTTCTTC.

This clonotype was seen only a few times. The chain has TRBV12-3 or TRBV12-4 and TRBJ2-7, with 7 bases that match TRBD1. Trimming cost V 7 bases and J 0 bases; bases outside gene matches: 6. This CDR3 has 14 residues. CDR3 region: CASKRGDSSYEQYF. The CDR3 region has the DNA TGTGCCAGCAAAAGAGGGGACAGCTCCTACGAGCAGTACTTC.